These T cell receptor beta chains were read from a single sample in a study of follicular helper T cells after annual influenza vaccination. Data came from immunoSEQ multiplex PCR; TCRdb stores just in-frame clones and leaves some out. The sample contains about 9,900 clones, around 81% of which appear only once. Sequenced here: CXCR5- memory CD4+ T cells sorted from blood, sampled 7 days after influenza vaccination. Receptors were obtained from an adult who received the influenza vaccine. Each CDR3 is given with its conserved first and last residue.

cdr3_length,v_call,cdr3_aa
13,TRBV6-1,CATPLEGKYGYTF
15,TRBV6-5,CASSLSGGREETQYF
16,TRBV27,CARYKFWSSTGCGYTF
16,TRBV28,CASSLGGGGGNTEAFF
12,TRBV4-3,CASSRTSEKLFF
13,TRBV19,CASSMRPPETQYF
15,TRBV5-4,CASSLEQGNYNEQFF
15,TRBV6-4,CASSPGQGAVDTQYF
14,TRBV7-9,CASSLEAASYEQYF
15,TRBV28,CASSFPGAGANVLTF
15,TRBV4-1,CASSQGLRGTGELFF
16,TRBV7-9,CASSSALTGFNTEAFF
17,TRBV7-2,CASSLSSTSGRTDTQYF
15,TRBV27,CASSLRTDYNSPLHF
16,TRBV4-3,CASSFSVSGTLNEQFF
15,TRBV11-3,CASSVGGQRTDTQYF
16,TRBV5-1,CASSVNPGQGAGEQFF
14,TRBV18,CASSPKQDLYGYTF
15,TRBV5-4,CASSLELAGGDEQFF
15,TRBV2,CASSGQGGGTQGYTF
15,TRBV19,CASSIRTGGTDTQYF
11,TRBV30,CAWRVALSMFF
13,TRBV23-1,CASSQTGFKPQHF
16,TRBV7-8,CASSLLSTSTNEKLFF
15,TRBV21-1,CASSSRDRGNQPQHF
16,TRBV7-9,CASSLVSRGVNQPQHF
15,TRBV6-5,CASSYRGTAANGYTF
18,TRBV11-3,CASSLDQTGTGNTGELFF